Detailed here is one T cell receptor beta chain. The sample originates from a study of blood T cell repertoires in COVID-19. Study at large: The United States, Italy and Spain supplied acute and convalescent COVID-19 samples.

Losses at the gene ends were 3 bases for V and 9 bases for J; bases not matched to a gene: 14. The CDR3 runs to 16 residues. CDR1 and CDR2 (germline): SGDLS, YYNGEE. The authors' processing: Using reference gene primer amplification, nucleated cell counts were estimated. Sequenced by immunoSEQ multiplex PCR; TCRdb stores in-frame clones only, minus some. The DNA gave D and trimming, while V, J and clone size come from that table. Altogether approximately 230,000 clones are present, 80% to 90% being singletons, with the ten largest covering approximately 1.3%. The sequence came from an elderly man with acute or convalescent COVID-19. J is TRBJ2-1 and V is TRBV9, with TRBD2 matching over 8 bases. The sequenced material came from peripheral blood. CDR3 coding DNA: TGTGCCAGCAGCGCCCTGACTGAGCGGGAGAGTGGTGAGCAGTTCTTC. Translation: CASSALTERESGEQFF.